Shown below are 10 T cell receptor beta chains from a single sample sequenced in a study of OX40 agonist ivuxolimab in advanced cancers. Clones were read by immunoSEQ multiplex PCR, and TCRdb kept only the in-frame ones, dropping some. This table has about 77,000 clones, about 90% appearing once. The specimen comprised CD4+ or CD8+ T cells sorted from blood, sampled in a trial of the OX40 agonist ivuxolimab. These receptors came from an adult with an advanced solid tumor such as melanoma, head and neck, liver or kidney cancer.

The table lists this clone with a count of one. The V gene is TRBV5-1, the J gene TRBJ2-1; D unresolved. The length of the CDR3 is 13 residues. V was pared by 0 bases and J by 10 bases, with 11 bases between. Germline lookup yields CDR1 SGHRS and CDR2 YFSETQ. The CDR3 DNA reads as TGCGCCAGCAGCTTGGGCCCGACAAGGGAGCAGTTCTTC. Translating gives CASSLGPTREQFF. Combining the CDR3 with reference TRBV5-1 and TRBJ2-1 gives the whole variable domain KAGVTQTPRYLIKTRGQQVTLSCSPISGHRSVSWYQQTPGQGLQFLFEYFSETQRNKGNFPGRFSGRQFSNSRSEMNVSTLELGDSALYLCASSLGPTREQFFGPGTRLTVL.

The chain uses TRBV10-3 and TRBJ2-7; 13 positions match TRBD2. CDR1 and CDR2 (germline): ENHRY, SYGVKD. This CDR3 is built from 13 residues. Trimming cost V 6 bases and J 13 bases; bases outside gene matches: 9. Here the CDR3 DNA reads TGTGCCATCAGGGGGACTAGCGGGACCGCGGACTACTTC. This encodes CAIRGTSGTADYF.

The gene calls are TRBV2 and TRBJ1-1; a possible D gene is TRBD1 (5 bases). The CDR3 is 13 amino acids. From germline, CDR1 is SNHLY and CDR2 FYNNEI. Deletions cut 7 bases from V and 4 bases from J, with 13 bases between. CDR3: CASMGRDSTEAFF. DNA of the CDR3: TGTGCCAGCATGGGACGCGATTCCACTGAAGCTTTCTTT.

The chain employs TRBV5-1 and TRBJ2-5; 14 bases match TRBD2. The CDR3 length is 15 residues. V dropped 4 bases and J dropped 5; count of bases not matched to a gene: 4. Germline-derived CDR1 and CDR2 are SGHRS and YFSETQ. This CDR3 is CASSLGTSGSETQYF. Here the CDR3 DNA reads TGCGCCAGCAGCCTCGGGACTAGCGGGAGTGAGACCCAGTACTTC.

CDR3 nucleotide sequence: TGTGCCAGCAGCTTGCTTCCCCGGGGCACCGGGGAGCTGTTTTTT. Protein: CASSLLPRGTGELFF. The chain uses TRBV5-5 and TRBJ2-2; tentative D call: TRBD2 (5 bases). There are 15 residues in the CDR3. Germline-derived CDR1 and CDR2 are SGHKS and YYEKEE (reference sequence). Deletions cut 1 base from V and 4 bases from J, with 11 bases between.

This chain joins TRBV6-4 and TRBJ2-7, with TRBD2 matching over 12 bases. Germline V gives CDR1 MRHNA, CDR2 SNTAGT. J was trimmed by 3 bases and V by 3 bases; bases with no gene match: 9. The CDR3 runs to 17 residues. The CDR3 DNA is TGTGCCAGCAGTGAATGCGGACTAGCGGGGATCATCTACGAGCAGTACTTC. As protein: CASSECGLAGIIYEQYF.

The V and J genes are TRBV28 and TRBJ1-4; 8 bases map to TRBD1. The junction had 16 bases not matched to a gene; V was cut back by 8 bases and J by 8 bases. CDR1 is MDHEN, CDR2 SYDVKM, per germline. There are 16 residues in the CDR3. The CDR3 loop reads CASADFRGQGGEKLFF. The DNA of the CDR3 is TGTGCCAGCGCAGACTTCAGGGGGCAGGGTGGGGAAAAACTGTTTTTT. Complete variable domain (other parts from reference TRBV28 and TRBJ1-4): DVKVTQSSRYLVKRTGEKVFLECVQDMDHENMFWYRQDPGLGLRLIYFSYDVKMKEKGDIPEGYSVSREKKERFSLILESASTNQTSMYLCASADFRGQGGEKLFFGSGTQLSVL.

The chain has TRBV4-1 and TRBJ2-1; D remains ambiguous. V lost 4 bases and J lost 2, with 18 bases in between. The CDR3 loop spans 17 amino acids. Germline-derived CDR1 and CDR2 are MGHRA and YSYEKL. The CDR3 coding sequence is TGCGCCAGCAGCCCCCTGATAAAGAGCGCGGCCTACAATGAGCAGTTCTTC. Translation: CASSPLIKSAAYNEQFF.

V gene TRBV6-5 combines with J gene TRBJ2-5; 9 positions agree with TRBD2. Looked up from germline, CDR1 is MNHEY and CDR2 is SVGAGI. V lost 5 bases and J lost 5; bases outside the gene matches: 9. The CDR3 extends over 15 amino acids. The CDR3 here is CASSPGSGGGETQYF. CDR3 in DNA: TGTGCCAGCAGTCCAGGTAGCGGGGGCGGGGAGACCCAGTACTTC.

The count of this clone is one. The gene calls are TRBV4-2 and TRBJ2-7; 7 bases are a match to TRBD2. Germline CDR1 LGHNA, CDR2 YNFKEQ. The CDR3 has 16 amino acids. J gave up 0 bases and V 0 bases, and 5 bases lay outside the gene matches. In nucleotides, the CDR3 is TGTGCCAGCAGCCAAGATATGGGCGGGGGCTCCTACGAGCAGTACTTC. Protein: CASSQDMGGGSYEQYF.